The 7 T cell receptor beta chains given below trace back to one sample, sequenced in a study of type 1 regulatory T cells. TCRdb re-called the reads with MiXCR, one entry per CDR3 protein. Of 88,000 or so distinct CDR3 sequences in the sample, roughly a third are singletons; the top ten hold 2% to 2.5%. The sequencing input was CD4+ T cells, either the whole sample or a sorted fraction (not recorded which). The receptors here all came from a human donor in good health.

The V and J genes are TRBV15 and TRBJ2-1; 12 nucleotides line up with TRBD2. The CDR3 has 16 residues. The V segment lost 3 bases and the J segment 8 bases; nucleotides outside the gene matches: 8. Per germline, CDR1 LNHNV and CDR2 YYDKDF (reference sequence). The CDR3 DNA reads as TGTGCCACCAGCAGGGATACTAGCGGGAGGAGGGATGAGCAGTTCTTC. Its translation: CATSRDTSGRRDEQFF.

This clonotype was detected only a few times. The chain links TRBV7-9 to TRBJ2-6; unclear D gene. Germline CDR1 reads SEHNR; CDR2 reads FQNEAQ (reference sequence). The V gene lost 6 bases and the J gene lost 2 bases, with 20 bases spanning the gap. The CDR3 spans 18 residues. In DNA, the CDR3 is TGTGCCAGCAGTCATCCCAAGGACCCCTCCACTGGGGCCAACGTCCTGACTTTC. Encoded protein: CASSHPKDPSTGANVLTF. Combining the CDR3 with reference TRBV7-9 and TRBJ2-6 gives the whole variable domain DTGVSQNPRHKITKRGQNVTFRCDPISEHNRLYWYRQTLGQGPEFLTYFQNEAQLEKSRLLSDRFSAERPKGSFSTLEIQRTEQGDSAMYLCASSHPKDPSTGANVLTFGAGSRLTVL.

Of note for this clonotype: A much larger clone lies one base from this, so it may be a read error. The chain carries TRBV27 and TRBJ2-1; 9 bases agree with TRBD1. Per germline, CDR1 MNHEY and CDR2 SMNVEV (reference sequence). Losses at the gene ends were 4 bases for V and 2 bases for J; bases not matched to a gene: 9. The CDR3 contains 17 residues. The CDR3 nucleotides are TGTGCCAGCAGTTCGAAGGACAGGGGACCCCCCTACAATGAGCAGTTCTTC. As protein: CASSSKDRGPPYNEQFF.

CDR3 loop: CASSIGTGTGSNQPQHF. The CDR3 region has the DNA TGTGCCAGTAGTATAGGGACCGGGACAGGTAGCAATCAGCCCCAGCATTTT. The V call is TRBV19, the J call TRBJ1-5, with TRBD1 identical over 8 bases. The CDR3 extends over 17 amino acids. The junction had 5 bases not matched to a gene; V was cut back by 1 base and J by 0 bases. CDR1 and CDR2 (germline): LNHDA, SQIVND (reference sequence).

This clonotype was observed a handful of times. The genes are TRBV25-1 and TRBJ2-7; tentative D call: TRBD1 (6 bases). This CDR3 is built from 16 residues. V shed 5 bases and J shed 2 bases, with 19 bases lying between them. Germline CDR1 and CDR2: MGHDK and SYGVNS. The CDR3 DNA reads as TGTGCCAGCAGTCGCGAGGGACACCAAAGTACCTACGAGCAGTACTTC. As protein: CASSREGHQSTYEQYF.

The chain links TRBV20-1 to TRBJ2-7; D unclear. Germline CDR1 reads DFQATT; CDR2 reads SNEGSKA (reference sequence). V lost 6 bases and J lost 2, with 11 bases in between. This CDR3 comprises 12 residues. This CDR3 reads CSANSGAYEQYF. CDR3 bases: TGCAGTGCCAACTCTGGAGCCTACGAGCAGTACTTC.

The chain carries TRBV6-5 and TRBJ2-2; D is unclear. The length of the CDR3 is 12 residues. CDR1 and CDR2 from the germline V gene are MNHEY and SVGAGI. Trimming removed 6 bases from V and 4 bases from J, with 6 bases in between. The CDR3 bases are TGTGCCAGCAGACCTCTCACCGGGGAGCTGTTTTTT. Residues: CASRPLTGELFF.